This entry is about one T cell receptor (beta chain). Under the authors' procedure: Estimation of nucleated cell counts was performed using reference gene primer amplification. Clones were sequenced by immunoSEQ multiplex PCR, and TCRdb holds only the in-frame ones, with some missing. V and J calls plus clone size are reproduced from that table; the DNA served to infer D and trimming. The table shows 46,000 or so clones, with roughly 86% occurring only once. This record belongs to a study of blood T cell repertoires in COVID-19. Study background: Sites across the United States, Italy and Spain contributed samples from acute and convalescent COVID-19. The cDNA or gDNA used as material had been derived from T cells, B-cell-depleted T cells, or PBMCs.

V trimming: 5 bases; J trimming: 0 bases; junction bases outside the gene matches: 12. The germline CDR1 and CDR2 sequences are SGHVS and FQNEAQ. CDR3 length: 19 residues. Specimen: peripheral blood. The receptor comes from a man aged 55-75 years with active or convalescent COVID-19. The chain employs TRBV7-8 and TRBJ2-3, with TRBD2 identical over 12 bases. The chain's CDR3 is CASSPGLAGSITSTDTQYF. CDR3 nucleotide sequence: TGTGCCAGCAGCCCCGGACTAGCGGGGTCTATTACTAGCACAGATACGCAGTATTTT.